A single sample gave rise to the 30 T cell receptor beta chains below, sequenced in a study of blood T cell repertoires in COVID-19. Sequenced by immunoSEQ multiplex PCR; TCRdb stores in-frame clones only, minus some. The data contain more than 110,000 clones, 65% to 85% of them singletons. The sample comprised peripheral blood. These receptors were taken from a human donor in a cohort sampled during active COVID-19.

The chain links TRBV5-5 to TRBJ2-3; a weak D match, TRBD2 (6 bases). V lost 6 bases to trimming and J lost 0 bases, with 20 bases between them. The CDR3 contains 17 residues. Germline CDR1 and CDR2: SGHKS and YYEKEE (reference sequence). Here the CDR3 reads CASTVVGGRISTDTQYF. DNA for the CDR3: TGTGCCAGCACCGTCGTGGGAGGCCGGATAAGCACAGATACGCAGTATTTT.

This chain connects TRBV7-2 to TRBJ2-1; D is ambiguous. The germline V gene encodes CDR1 SGHTA and CDR2 FQGNSA. V lost 5 bases, J lost 0 bases, and 5 bases lay in between. CDR3 length: 13 residues. In nucleotides, the CDR3 is TGTGCCAGCAGCCTGTTCTCCTACAATGAGCAGTTCTTC. Protein: CASSLFSYNEQFF.

CDR3 sequence: CASSISWGVKNIQYF. CDR3 bases: TGTGCCAGTAGTATATCGTGGGGGGTTAAAAACATTCAGTACTTC. The chain couples TRBV19 to TRBJ2-4; TRBD2 might be the D (6 bases). From germline, CDR1 is LNHDA and CDR2 SQIVND (reference sequence). The CDR3 spans 15 residues. Deletions cut 2 bases from V and 4 bases from J, with 12 bases between.

The gene calls are TRBV6-6 and TRBJ2-7; D might be TRBD2 (6 bases). CDR1 and CDR2 from the germline V gene are MNHNY and SVGAGI (reference sequence). The length of the CDR3 is 16 residues. The V end was cut by 2 bases, the J end by 0 bases, with 14 bases between. CDR3 amino acids: CASSYSGQVGSYEQYF. CDR3 nucleotide sequence: TGTGCCAGCAGTTACAGCGGGCAGGTCGGCTCCTACGAGCAGTACTTC.

The CDR3 spells CASKIGHYNSPLHF. The DNA for the CDR3 is TGCGCCAGCAAAATCGGACACTATAATTCACCCCTCCACTTT. V is TRBV10-1 and J is TRBJ1-6, with D possibly matching TRBD1 (5 bases). There are 14 residues in the CDR3. Trimming removed 7 bases from V and 3 bases from J, with 10 bases in between. Germline CDR1 is WNHNN and CDR2 is SYGVQD (reference sequence).

The chain combines TRBV19 with TRBJ2-5, with 11 bases that match TRBD2. This CDR3 has 15 residues. With 6 bases clipped from V and 5 bases from J, the junction kept 8 bases outside the gene matches. The germline gives CDR1 LNHDA, CDR2 SQIVND (reference sequence). As DNA, the CDR3 is TGTGCCAGTAGAAATAGCGGGGGGGGGCTGGAGACCCAGTACTTC. Its translation is CASRNSGGGLETQYF.

This chain links TRBV3-1 (or the pseudogene TRBV3-2) with TRBJ1-1, with a tentative D call TRBD1 (5 bases). Trimming removed 1 base at V and 6 bases at J, with 12 bases between. CDR3 length: 14 residues. The germline CDR1 and CDR2 sequences are LGHDT and YNNKEL (reference sequence). The CDR3 region has the DNA TGTGCCAGCAGCCAAGGTGGTCAGGGTCCTGAAGCTTTCTTT. This gives the protein CASSQGGQGPEAFF.

The chain uses TRBV6-5 and TRBJ2-7; 8 bases agree with TRBD2. CDR1 and CDR2 from the germline V gene are MNHEY and SVGAGI. This CDR3 is 14 amino acids long. Trimming took 6 bases from V and 1 from J; bases not matched to a gene: 5. CDR3 sequence (DNA): TGTGCCAGCAGGCCGCGGGGGGTGTCCTACGAGCAGTACTTC. It yields the protein CASRPRGVSYEQYF.

J is TRBJ2-4 and V is TRBV5-1; perhaps TRBD1 as D (5 bases). V lost 0 bases, J lost 9 bases, and 7 bases lay in between. CDR3 size: 12 residues. Germline V lookup: CDR1 SGHRS, CDR2 YFSETQ. The CDR3 nucleotides read TGCGCCAGCAGCTTGGGGGGCGGCATTCAGTACTTC. As protein: CASSLGGGIQYF.

The gene calls are TRBV7-3 and TRBJ2-1, with D possibly TRBD2 on 5 matching bases. Germline V lookup: CDR1 SGHTA, CDR2 FQGTGA. This CDR3 region has 16 residues. V gave up 5 bases and J gave up 2 bases, with 16 bases separating them. The CDR3 region is CASSPPGVAPYNEQFF. The CDR3, as DNA: TGTGCCAGCAGCCCCCCCGGGGTCGCGCCCTACAATGAGCAGTTCTTC.

The V call is TRBV5-1, the J call TRBJ2-7; D not resolved. This CDR3 is built from 13 residues. The V gene lost 2 bases and the J gene lost 2 bases, with 8 bases spanning the gap. The V gene's germline CDR1 is SGHRS and CDR2 YFSETQ. CDR3 in DNA: TGCGCCAGCAGCTTCTCAGGAACCTACGAGCAGTACTTC. Translated: CASSFSGTYEQYF.

The chain is built from TRBV9 and TRBJ1-3, with D possibly being TRBD1 (6 bases). V shed 4 bases and J shed 2 bases, with 16 bases lying between them. Germline values: CDR1 SGDLS, CDR2 YYNGEE. The CDR3 runs to 16 residues. This chain's CDR3 is CASSKGHQNAGNTIYF. For the CDR3, the DNA is TGTGCCAGCAGCAAGGGACATCAGAACGCTGGAAACACCATATATTTT.

V usage is TRBV2 and J usage is TRBJ2-2; D is perhaps TRBD2 (6 bases). The CDR3 length is 15 residues. V was shortened by 8 bases and J by 4 bases, with 17 bases between the two germline ends. Per the germline V gene, CDR1 is SNHLY and CDR2 is FYNNEI. CDR3 DNA sequence: TGTGCCAGCGGGGGGAAGGGAAGCTTCACCGGGGAGCTGTTTTTT. Residues: CASGGKGSFTGELFF.

This clone appeared once. This sequence joins TRBV5-4 and TRBJ2-1; TRBD2 is a possible D gene (7 bases). The CDR3 is 14 residues long. Trimming left V 10 bases short and J 7 bases short, with 21 bases between. Germline CDR1 SGHNT, CDR2 YYREEE (reference sequence). The CDR3 here is CALTFGGLGNEQFF. The DNA for the CDR3 is TGTGCCTTAACTTTCGGGGGGCTCGGTAATGAGCAGTTCTTC.

The chain combines TRBV15 with TRBJ2-7; 9 bases align to TRBD1. CDR3 length: 15 residues. V was pared by 3 bases and J by 1 base, with 4 bases of the junction left unmatched. Germline values: CDR1 LNHNV, CDR2 YYDKDF (reference sequence). The CDR3 loop is CATSRTGTGSYEQYF. CDR3 coding DNA: TGTGCCACCAGCAGGACCGGGACAGGGTCCTACGAGCAGTACTTC.

The V and J genes are TRBV7-3 and TRBJ2-1, with TRBD1 identical over 8 bases. Germline CDR1 and CDR2: SGHTA and FQGTGA. With 4 bases clipped from V and 2 bases from J, the junction kept 7 bases outside the gene matches. CDR3 length equals 16 residues. CDR3 residues: CASSSKGGQAYNEQFF. The CDR3 region has the DNA TGTGCCAGCAGCTCAAAGGGGGGACAGGCCTACAATGAGCAGTTCTTC.

This chain links TRBV29-1 with TRBJ1-2; 9 nucleotides match TRBD1. CDR3 size: 13 residues. J was trimmed by 7 bases and V by 6 bases; bases with no gene match: 9. Germline V CDR1 and CDR2: SQVTM, ANQGSEA. CDR3 amino acids: CSVGTGLLSGYTF. The CDR3 coding sequence is TGCAGCGTCGGGACAGGGCTATTAAGTGGCTACACCTTC.

V gene TRBV25-1 combines with J gene TRBJ1-2; D ambiguous. The ends were cut back, 0 bases at V and 4 bases at J, with 3 bases in the middle. The CDR3 sequence is 12 residues long. CDR1 is MGHDK and CDR2 is SYGVNS in the germline V gene. The CDR3 nucleotides are TGTGCCAGCAGTGAATACAGCTATGGCTACACCTTC. The encoded protein is CASSEYSYGYTF.

This clone was detected only a few times. The gene calls are TRBV11-3 and TRBJ2-7, with a tentative D call TRBD1 (6 bases). Deletions cut 5 bases from V and 0 bases from J, with 14 bases between. Germline V gives CDR1 SGHNT, CDR2 YENEEA. CDR3 length: 15 residues. CDR3 bases: TGTGCCAGCAGCCCTGGGGGCGTAAGCTCCTACGAGCAGTACTTC. Translated, it gives CASSPGGVSSYEQYF.

The table lists this clone with many counts. V is TRBV11-3 and J is TRBJ2-1, with 9 bases lining up with TRBD1. The CDR3 sequence is 14 residues long. CDR1 and CDR2 from the germline V gene are SGHNT and YENEEA. J lost 4 bases, V lost 4 bases, and 2 bases had no gene match. The CDR3 DNA reads TGTGCCAGCAGCTCCGGACAGGGGTACAATGAGCAGTTCTTC. Amino acids: CASSSGQGYNEQFF.

A remark on this clone: The sample contains more than one DNA sequence encoding this CDR3. The V gene is TRBV5-4, the J gene TRBJ2-5; unclear D gene. The CDR3 covers 13 residues. V dropped 3 bases and J dropped 2 bases, with 8 bases sitting between them. Germline-derived CDR1 and CDR2 are SGHNT and YYREEE (reference sequence). The CDR3: CASSSGFQETQYF. DNA for the CDR3: TGTGCCAGCAGCTCCGGGTTTCAAGAGACCCAGTACTTC.

This CDR3 reads CATSVDRHHGYTF. DNA for the CDR3: TGTGCCACCAGTGTAGACAGGCACCATGGCTACACCTTC. The rearrangement joins TRBV24-1 to TRBJ1-2, with a weak D call TRBD1 (6 bases). V was shortened by 5 bases and J by 6 bases, with 12 bases between the two germline ends. Germline V gene lookup returns CDR1 KGHDR and CDR2 SFDVKD. CDR3 length equals 13 residues.

The chain couples TRBV7-2 to TRBJ1-1; 8 bases match TRBD1. Per germline, CDR1 SGHTA and CDR2 FQGNSA. The ends lost 8 bases at V and 3 bases at J; junction bases unmatched: 5. CDR3 length: 13 residues. The CDR3 DNA sequence: TGTGCCAGCGGCGACAGGGGATACACTGAAGCTTTCTTT. This encodes CASGDRGYTEAFF.

The J gene is TRBJ1-5, the V gene TRBV9; D unclear. There are 14 residues in the CDR3. Germline V gene data show CDR1 as SGDLS and CDR2 as YYNGEE. V was shortened by 4 bases and J by 5 bases, with 13 bases between the two germline ends. The CDR3 DNA reads TGTGCCAGCAGCCCTCGCGACACTTATCAGCCCCAGCATTTT. This translates into CASSPRDTYQPQHF.

The chain has TRBV18 and TRBJ1-1; D remains unclear. The CDR3 has 15 residues. Trimming left V 6 bases short and J 11 bases short, with 25 bases between. Germline loops: CDR1 KGHSH, CDR2 LQKENI. CDR3: CASSKVREASARAFF. The CDR3 DNA reads as TGTGCCAGCTCTAAGGTCCGGGAGGCCTCCGCCCGGGCTTTCTTT.

The gene calls are TRBV2 and TRBJ1-3; weak D call: TRBD1 (5 bases). The V gene lost 6 bases and the J gene lost 1 base, with 16 bases spanning the gap. This CDR3 spans 16 amino acids. CDR1 SNHLY and CDR2 FYNNEI come from the germline V gene. The CDR3 coding sequence is TGTGCCAGCAGCAGGGAAGGAAGGAAATCTGGAAACACCATATATTTT. Protein sequence: CASSREGRKSGNTIYF. Based on the CDR3 plus reference TRBV2 and TRBJ1-3, the full variable domain is EPEVTQTPSHQVTQMGQEVILRCVPISNHLYFYWYRQILGQKVEFLVSFYNNEISEKSEIFDDQFSVERPDGSNFTLKIRSTKLEDSAMYFCASSREGRKSGNTIYFGEGSWLTVV.

The chain uses TRBV11-2 and TRBJ2-7; the D is unclear. Trimming removed 5 bases from V and 5 bases from J, with 7 bases in between. The CDR3 is 11 residues long. CDR1 SGHAT and CDR2 FQNNGV come from the germline V gene. As DNA, the CDR3 is TGTGCCAGCAGCGCCGTAGACGAGCAGTACTTC. It codes for CASSAVDEQYF.

The chain has TRBV19 and TRBJ1-1; D is uncertain. Trimming removed 4 bases at V and 0 bases at J, with 9 bases between. This CDR3 contains 14 residues. The germline V gene has CDR1 LNHDA and CDR2 SQIVND (reference sequence). The CDR3 loop is CASSKGGMNTEAFF. The CDR3 DNA follows: TGTGCCAGTAGTAAGGGAGGGATGAACACTGAAGCTTTCTTT.

The chain has TRBV2 and TRBJ1-5; D unclear. The CDR3 runs to 13 residues. The V and J ends lost 4 bases and 3 bases respectively, with 7 bases between them. Germline values: CDR1 SNHLY, CDR2 FYNNEI. CDR3 sequence: CASSAVNNQPQHF. The CDR3 bases are TGTGCCAGCAGTGCGGTTAACAATCAGCCCCAGCATTTT. The full variable domain, rest sourced from reference TRBV2 and TRBJ1-5, is EPEVTQTPSHQVTQMGQEVILRCVPISNHLYFYWYRQILGQKVEFLVSFYNNEISEKSEIFDDQFSVERPDGSNFTLKIRSTKLEDSAMYFCASSAVNNQPQHFGDGTRLSIL.

V is TRBV19 and J is TRBJ1-1; 8 bases line up with TRBD1. After removal of 9 bases from V and 5 bases from J, the junction contained 11 bases not matched to a gene. The CDR3 extends over 14 amino acids. Germline V lookup: CDR1 LNHDA, CDR2 SQIVND (reference sequence). The CDR3 coding sequence is TGTGCCAGCTCCACTGCAGGGGGCAGGACTGAAGCTTTCTTT. It encodes CASSTAGGRTEAFF.